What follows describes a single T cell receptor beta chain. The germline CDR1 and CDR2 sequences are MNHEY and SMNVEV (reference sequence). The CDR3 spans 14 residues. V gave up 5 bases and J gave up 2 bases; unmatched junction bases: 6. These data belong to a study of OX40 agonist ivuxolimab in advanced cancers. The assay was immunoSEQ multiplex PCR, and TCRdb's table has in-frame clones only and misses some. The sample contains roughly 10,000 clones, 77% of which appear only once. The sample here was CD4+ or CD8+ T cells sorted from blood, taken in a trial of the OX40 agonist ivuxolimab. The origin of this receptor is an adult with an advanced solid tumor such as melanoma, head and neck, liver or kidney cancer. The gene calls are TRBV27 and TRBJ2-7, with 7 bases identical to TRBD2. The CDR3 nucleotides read TGTGCCAGCAGTGGGGCGGGAGCCCCCTACGAGCAGTACTTC. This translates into CASSGAGAPYEQYF.